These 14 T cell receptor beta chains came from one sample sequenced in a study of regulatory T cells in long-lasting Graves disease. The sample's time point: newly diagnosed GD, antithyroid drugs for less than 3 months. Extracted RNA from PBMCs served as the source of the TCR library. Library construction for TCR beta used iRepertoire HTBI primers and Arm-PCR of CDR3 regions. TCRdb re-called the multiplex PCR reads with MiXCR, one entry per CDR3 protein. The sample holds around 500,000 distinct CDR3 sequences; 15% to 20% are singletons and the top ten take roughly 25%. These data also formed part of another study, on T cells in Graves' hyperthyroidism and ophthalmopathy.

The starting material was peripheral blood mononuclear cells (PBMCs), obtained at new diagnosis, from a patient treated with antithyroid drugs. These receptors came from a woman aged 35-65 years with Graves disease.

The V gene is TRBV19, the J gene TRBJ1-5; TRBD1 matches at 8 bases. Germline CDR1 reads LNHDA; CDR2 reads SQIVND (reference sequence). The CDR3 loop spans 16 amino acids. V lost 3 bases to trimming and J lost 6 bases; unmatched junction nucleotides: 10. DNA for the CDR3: TGTGCCAGTAGTATGAAAGGAACAGGGGGAATTCAGCCCCAGCATTTT. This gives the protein CASSMKGTGGIQPQHF.

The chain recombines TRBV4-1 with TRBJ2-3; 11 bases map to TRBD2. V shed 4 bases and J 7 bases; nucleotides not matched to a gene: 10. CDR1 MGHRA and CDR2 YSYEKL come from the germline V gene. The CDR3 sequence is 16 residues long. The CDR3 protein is CASSLPEPSGGYTQYF. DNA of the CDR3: TGCGCCAGCAGCCTCCCGGAGCCTAGCGGGGGGTATACGCAGTATTTT.

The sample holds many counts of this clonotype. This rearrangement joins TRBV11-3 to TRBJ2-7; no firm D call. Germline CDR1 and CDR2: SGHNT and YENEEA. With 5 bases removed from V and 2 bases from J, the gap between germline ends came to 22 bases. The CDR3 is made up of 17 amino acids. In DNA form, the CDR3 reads TGTGCCAGCAGCCCCCAGGATCGCGCAGGTTGGGCCTACGAGCAGTACTTC. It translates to CASSPQDRAGWAYEQYF. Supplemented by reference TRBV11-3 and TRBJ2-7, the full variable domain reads EAGVVQSPRYKIIEKKQPVAFWCNPISGHNTLYWYLQNLGQGPELLIRYENEEAVDDSQLPKDRFSAERLKGVDSTLKIQPAELGDSAVYLCASSPQDRAGWAYEQYFGPGTRLTVT.

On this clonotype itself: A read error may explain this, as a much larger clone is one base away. CDR3 nucleotide sequence: TGTGCCAGCAACATGAGGGGGCCTCCCTACGAGCAGTACTTC. This encodes CASNMRGPPYEQYF. The chain has TRBV27 and TRBJ2-7; 7 bases are a match to TRBD1. Trimming removed 7 bases from V and 2 bases from J; junction bases left unmatched: 8. CDR1 and CDR2 (germline): MNHEY, SMNVEV (reference sequence). The CDR3 totals 14 residues.

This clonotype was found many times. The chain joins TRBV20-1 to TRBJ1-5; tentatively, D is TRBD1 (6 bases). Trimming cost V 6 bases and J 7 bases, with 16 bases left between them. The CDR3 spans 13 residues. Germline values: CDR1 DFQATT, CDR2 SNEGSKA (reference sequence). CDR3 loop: CSAARRGGQPQHF. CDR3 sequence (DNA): TGCAGTGCCGCTCGAAGGGGGGGACAGCCCCAGCATTTT.

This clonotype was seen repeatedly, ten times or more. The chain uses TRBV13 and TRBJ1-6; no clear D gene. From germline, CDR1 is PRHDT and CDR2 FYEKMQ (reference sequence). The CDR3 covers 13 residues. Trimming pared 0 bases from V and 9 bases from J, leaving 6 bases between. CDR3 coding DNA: TGTGCCAGCAGCTTAGGGGAGGGTTCACCCCTCCACTTT. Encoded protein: CASSLGEGSPLHF.

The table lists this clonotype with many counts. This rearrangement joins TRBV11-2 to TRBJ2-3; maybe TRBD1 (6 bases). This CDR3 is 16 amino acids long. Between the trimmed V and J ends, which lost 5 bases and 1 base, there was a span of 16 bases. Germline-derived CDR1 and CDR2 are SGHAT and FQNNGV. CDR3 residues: CASSRKQGGGTDTQYF. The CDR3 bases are TGTGCCAGCAGCCGAAAACAGGGTGGGGGCACAGATACGCAGTATTTT.

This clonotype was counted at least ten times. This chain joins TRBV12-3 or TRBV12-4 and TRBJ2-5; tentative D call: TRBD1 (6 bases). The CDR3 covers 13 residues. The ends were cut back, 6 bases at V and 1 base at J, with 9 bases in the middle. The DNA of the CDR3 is TGTGCCAGCAGCTTACAGGGCCAAGAGACCCAGTACTTC. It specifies CASSLQGQETQYF.

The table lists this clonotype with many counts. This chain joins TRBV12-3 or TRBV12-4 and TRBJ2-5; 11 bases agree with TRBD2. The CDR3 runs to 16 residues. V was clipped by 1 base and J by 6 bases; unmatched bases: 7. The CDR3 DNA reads TGTGCCAGCAGTTTAGGACTAGCGGGGCCCCTACAGACCCAGTACTTC. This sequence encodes CASSLGLAGPLQTQYF.

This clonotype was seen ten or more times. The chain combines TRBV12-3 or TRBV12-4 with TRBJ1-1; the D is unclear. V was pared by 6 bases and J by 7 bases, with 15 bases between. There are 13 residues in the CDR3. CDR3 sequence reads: CASSVEGFIEAFF. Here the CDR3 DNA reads TGTGCCAGCAGCGTAGAGGGTTTTATTGAAGCTTTCTTT.

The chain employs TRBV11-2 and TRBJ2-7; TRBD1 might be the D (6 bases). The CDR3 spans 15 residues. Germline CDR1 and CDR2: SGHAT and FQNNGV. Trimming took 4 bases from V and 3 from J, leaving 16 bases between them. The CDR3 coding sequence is TGTGCCAGCAGCTCCTACGGGACATTCGGCTACGAGCAGTACTTC. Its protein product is CASSSYGTFGYEQYF.

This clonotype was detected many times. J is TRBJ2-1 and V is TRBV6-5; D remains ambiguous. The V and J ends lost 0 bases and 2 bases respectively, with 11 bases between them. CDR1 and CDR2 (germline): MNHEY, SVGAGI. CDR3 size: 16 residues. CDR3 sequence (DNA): TGTGCCAGCAGTTACTCGAGAGGTCTAGCCTACAATGAGCAGTTCTTC. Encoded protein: CASSYSRGLAYNEQFF.

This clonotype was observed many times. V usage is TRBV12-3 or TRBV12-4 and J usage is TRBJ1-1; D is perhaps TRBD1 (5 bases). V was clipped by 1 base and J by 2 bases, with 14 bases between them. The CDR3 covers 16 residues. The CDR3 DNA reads TGTGCCAGCAGTTTAGGTTGGGGGACGGTTAACACTGAAGCTTTCTTT. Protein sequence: CASSLGWGTVNTEAFF.

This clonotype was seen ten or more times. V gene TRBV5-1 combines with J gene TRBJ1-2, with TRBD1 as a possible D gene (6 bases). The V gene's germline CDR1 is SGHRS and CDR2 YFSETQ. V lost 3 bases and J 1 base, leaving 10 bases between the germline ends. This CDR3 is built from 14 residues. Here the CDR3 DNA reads TGCGCCAGCAGCTCCGGGACAAGTAACTATGGCTACACCTTC. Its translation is CASSSGTSNYGYTF.